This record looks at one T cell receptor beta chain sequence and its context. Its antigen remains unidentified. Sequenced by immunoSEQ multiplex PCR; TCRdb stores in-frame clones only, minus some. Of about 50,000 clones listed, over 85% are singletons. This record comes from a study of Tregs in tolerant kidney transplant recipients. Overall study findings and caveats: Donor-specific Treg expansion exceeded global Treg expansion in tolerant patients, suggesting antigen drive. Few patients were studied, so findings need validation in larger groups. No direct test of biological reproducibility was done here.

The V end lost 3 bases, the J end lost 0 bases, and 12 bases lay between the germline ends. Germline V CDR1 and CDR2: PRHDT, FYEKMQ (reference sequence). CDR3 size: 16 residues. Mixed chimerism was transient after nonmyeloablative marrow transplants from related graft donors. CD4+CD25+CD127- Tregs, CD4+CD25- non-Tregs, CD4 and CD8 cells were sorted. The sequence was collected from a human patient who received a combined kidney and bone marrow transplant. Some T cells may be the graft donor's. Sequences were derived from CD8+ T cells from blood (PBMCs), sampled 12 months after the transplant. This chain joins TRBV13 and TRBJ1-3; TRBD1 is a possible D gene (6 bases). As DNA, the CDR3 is TGTGCCAGCAGCTTGACAGGTCTTGGCTCTGGAAACACCATATATTTT. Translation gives CASSLTGLGSGNTIYF.